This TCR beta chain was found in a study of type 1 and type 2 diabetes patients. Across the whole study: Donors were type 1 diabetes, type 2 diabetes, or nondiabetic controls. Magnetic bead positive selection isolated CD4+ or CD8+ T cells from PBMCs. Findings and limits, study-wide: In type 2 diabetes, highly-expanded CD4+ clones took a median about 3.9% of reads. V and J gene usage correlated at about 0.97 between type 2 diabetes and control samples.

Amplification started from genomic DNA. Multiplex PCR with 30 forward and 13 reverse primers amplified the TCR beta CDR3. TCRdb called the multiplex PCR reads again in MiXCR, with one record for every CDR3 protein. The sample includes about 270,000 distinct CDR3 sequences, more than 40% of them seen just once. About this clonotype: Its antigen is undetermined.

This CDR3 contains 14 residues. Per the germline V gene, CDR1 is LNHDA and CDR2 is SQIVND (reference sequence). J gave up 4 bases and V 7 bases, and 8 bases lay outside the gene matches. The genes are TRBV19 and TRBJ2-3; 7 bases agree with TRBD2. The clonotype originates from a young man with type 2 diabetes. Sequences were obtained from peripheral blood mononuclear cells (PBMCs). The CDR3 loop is CASNVGGGADTQYF. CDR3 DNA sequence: TGTGCCAGTAACGTCGGGGGAGGGGCAGATACGCAGTATTTT.